The rows below give T cell receptor beta chains drawn from one sample of a study of blood T cell repertoires in COVID-19. Some clones are missing from TCRdb's copy, which holds only in-frame ones; the method was immunoSEQ multiplex PCR. The sample holds roughly 190,000 clones, 80% to 85% seen once. The sample comprised peripheral blood. The source of these receptors is a human donor in a cohort sampled during active COVID-19. CDR3s include the opening cysteine and the closing phenylalanine or tryptophan.

j_gene	v_gene	CDR3aa
TRBJ2-2	TRBV19	CASSRSLAGAGELFF
TRBJ2-3	TRBV6-5	CASLTPGGSGTQYF
TRBJ2-2	TRBV7-9	CASSGSGGYKLFF
TRBJ1-1	TRBV10-3	CAISKQGAHHTEAFF
TRBJ1-4	TRBV6-5	CASKRRGEKLFF
TRBJ2-7	TRBV4-1	CASSQGLAGRSYEQYF
TRBJ1-1	TRBV18	CASSRVGTEAFF
TRBJ2-1	TRBV6-5	CASSVHNEQFF
TRBJ1-6	TRBV30	CAWSVLGQGGSPLHF
TRBJ1-2	TRBV19	CASSIPGQGIYGYTF
TRBJ1-2	TRBV7-8	CASSVTGGPGFGYTF
TRBJ1-2	TRBV10-1	CASSTDRGYGYTF
TRBJ2-1	TRBV25-1	CASRNTGAGSYNEQFF
TRBJ1-6	TRBV5-1	CASSPGPKGANSPLHF
TRBJ2-1	TRBV29-1	CSVFASGMVEQFF
TRBJ1-1	TRBV2	CASSDGIQGMNTEAFF
TRBJ1-6	TRBV27	CASFRNTF
TRBJ2-5	TRBV11-3	CASSGGGDKETQYF
TRBJ1-1	TRBV6-5	CASQGRADEAFF
TRBJ2-1	TRBV5-1	CASSRLTSGGLDGEQFF
TRBJ2-5	TRBV25-1	CASSAFQGEVETQYF
TRBJ1-1	TRBV11-2	CASMSSRGEGHTEAFF
TRBJ2-7	TRBV2	CASSGQLYEQYF
TRBJ2-7	TRBV7-8	CASSLESGVTEQYF
TRBJ2-1	TRBV12-3/TRBV12-4	CASSGTSNNEQFF
TRBJ2-5	TRBV19	CASSSASAETQYF
TRBJ2-2	TRBV7-2	CASSPRTSGSRSTGELFF
TRBJ1-2	TRBV5-5	CASSFLQGAENYGYTF
TRBJ1-1	TRBV30	CAWGQGANTEAFF
TRBJ2-3	TRBV5-4	CASSLAGGDTQYF